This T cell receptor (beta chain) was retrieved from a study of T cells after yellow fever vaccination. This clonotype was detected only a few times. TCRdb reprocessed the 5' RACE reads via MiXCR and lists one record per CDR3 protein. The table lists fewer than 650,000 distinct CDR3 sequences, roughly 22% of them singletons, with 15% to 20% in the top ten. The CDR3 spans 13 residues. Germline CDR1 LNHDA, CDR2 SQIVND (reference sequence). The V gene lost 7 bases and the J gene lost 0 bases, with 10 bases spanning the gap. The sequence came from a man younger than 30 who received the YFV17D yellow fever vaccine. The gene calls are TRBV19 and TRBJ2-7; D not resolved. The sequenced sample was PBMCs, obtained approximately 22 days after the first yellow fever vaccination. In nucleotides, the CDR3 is TGTGCCAGTATGGGCCTGAGCTCCTACGAGCAGTACTTC. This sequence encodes CASMGLSSYEQYF.